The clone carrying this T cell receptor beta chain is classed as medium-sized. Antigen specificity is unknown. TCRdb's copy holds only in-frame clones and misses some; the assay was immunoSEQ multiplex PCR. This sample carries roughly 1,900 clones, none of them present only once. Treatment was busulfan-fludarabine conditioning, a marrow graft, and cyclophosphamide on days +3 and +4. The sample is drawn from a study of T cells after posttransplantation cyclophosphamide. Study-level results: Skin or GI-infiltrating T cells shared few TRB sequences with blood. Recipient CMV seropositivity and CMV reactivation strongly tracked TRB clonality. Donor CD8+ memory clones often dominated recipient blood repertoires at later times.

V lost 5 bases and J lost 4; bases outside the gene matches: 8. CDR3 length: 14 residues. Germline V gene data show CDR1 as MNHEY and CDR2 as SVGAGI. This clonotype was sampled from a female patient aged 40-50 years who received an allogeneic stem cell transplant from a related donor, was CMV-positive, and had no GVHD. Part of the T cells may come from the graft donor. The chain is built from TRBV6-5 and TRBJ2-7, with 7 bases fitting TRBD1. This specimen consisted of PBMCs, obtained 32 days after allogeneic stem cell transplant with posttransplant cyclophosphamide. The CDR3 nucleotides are TGTGCCAGCAGTAGGGGGCCCTCCCCGTACGAGCAGTACTTC. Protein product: CASSRGPSPYEQYF.